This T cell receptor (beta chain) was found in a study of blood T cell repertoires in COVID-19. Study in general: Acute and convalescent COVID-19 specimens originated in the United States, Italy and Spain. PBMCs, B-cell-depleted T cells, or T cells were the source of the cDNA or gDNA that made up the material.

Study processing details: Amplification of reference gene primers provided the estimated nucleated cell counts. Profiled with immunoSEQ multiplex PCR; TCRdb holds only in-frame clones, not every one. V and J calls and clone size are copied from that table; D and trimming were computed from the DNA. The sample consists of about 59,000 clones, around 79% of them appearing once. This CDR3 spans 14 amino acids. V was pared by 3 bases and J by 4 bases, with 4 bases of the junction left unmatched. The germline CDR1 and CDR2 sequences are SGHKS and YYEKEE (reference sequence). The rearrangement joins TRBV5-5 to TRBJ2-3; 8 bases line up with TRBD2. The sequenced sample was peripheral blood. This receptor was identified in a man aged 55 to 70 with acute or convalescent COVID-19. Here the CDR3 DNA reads TGTGCCAGCAGCTCCCCGACTAGCGCAGATACGCAGTATTTT. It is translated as CASSSPTSADTQYF.